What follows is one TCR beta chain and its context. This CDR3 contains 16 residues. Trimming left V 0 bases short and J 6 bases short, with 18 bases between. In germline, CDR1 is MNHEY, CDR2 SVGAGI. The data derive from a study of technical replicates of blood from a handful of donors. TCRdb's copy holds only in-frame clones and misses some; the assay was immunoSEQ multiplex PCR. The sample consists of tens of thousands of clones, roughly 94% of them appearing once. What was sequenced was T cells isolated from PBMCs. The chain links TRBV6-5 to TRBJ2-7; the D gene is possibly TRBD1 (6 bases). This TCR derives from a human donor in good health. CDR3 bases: TGTGCCAGCAGTTACTCGAGAAGGGCAGGGGTGAGCGAGCAGTACTTC. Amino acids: CASSYSRRAGVSEQYF.